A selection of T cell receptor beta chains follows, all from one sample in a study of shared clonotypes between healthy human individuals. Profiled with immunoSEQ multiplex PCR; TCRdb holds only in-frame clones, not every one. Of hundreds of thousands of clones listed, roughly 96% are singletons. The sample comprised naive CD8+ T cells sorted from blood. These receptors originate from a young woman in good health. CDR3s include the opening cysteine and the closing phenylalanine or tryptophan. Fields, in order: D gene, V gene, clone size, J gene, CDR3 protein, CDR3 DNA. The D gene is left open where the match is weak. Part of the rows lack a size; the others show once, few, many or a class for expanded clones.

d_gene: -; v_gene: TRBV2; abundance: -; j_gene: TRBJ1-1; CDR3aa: CASTLTGEAFF; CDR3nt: TGTGCCAGCACCTTGACGGGGGAAGCTTTCTTT
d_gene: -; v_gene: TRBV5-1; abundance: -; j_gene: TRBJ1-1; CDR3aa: CASSLGTATLNTEAFF; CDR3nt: TGCGCCAGCAGCTTGGGCACAGCAACTTTGAACACTGAAGCTTTCTTT
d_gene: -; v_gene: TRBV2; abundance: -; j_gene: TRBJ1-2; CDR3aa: CASSEAAGPYGYTF; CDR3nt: TGTGCCAGCAGTGAAGCCGCAGGTCCCTATGGCTACACCTTC
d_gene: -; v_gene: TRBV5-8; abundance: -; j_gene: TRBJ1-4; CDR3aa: CASSALTVLGGATNEKLFF; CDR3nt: TGTGCCAGCAGCGCCCTGACAGTTCTCGGGGGGGCAACTAATGAAAAACTGTTTTTT
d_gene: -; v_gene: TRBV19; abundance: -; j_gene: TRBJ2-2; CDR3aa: CASHPGPTLGSTGELFF; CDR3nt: TGTGCCAGCCATCCCGGACCAACCTTAGGCTCCACCGGGGAGCTGTTTTTT
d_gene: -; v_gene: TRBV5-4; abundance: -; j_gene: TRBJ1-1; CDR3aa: CASSSPGNTEAFF; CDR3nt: TGTGCCAGCAGCTCCCCAGGGAACACTGAAGCTTTCTTT
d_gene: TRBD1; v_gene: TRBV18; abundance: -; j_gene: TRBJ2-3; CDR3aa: CASSPPGTGDTDTQYF; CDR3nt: TGTGCCAGCTCACCACCCGGGACAGGAGACACAGATACGCAGTATTTT
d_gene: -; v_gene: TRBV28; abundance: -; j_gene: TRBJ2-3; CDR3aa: CASSRGGDTDTQYF; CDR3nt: TGTGCCAGCAGTCGCGGGGGCGACACAGATACGCAGTATTTT
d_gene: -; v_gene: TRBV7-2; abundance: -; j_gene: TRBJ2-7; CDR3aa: CASSPRTLLYEQYF; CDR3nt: TGTGCCAGCAGCCCACGGACCCTCCTTTACGAGCAGTACTTC
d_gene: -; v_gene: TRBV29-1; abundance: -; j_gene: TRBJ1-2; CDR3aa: CSADSGKNGYTF; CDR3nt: TGCAGCGCCGACAGTGGGAAGAATGGCTACACCTTC
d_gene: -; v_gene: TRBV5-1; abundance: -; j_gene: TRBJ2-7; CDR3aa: CASRDPGRDYYEQYF; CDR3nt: TGCGCCAGCAGAGACCCGGGACGGGATTACTACGAGCAGTACTTC
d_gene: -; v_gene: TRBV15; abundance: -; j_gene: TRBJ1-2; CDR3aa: CATSSGTEGFYGYTF; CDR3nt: TGTGCCACCAGCAGCGGAACAGAAGGCTTCTATGGCTACACCTTC
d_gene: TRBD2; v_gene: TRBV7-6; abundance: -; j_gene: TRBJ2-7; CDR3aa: CASSSLAGPSYEQYF; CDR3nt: TGTGCCAGCAGCTCTCTAGCGGGACCTTCCTACGAGCAGTACTTC
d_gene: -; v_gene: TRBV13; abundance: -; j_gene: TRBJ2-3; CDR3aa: CASSLVGEIRTDTQYF; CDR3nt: TGTGCCAGCAGCTTAGTGGGGGAGATAAGGACAGATACGCAGTATTTT
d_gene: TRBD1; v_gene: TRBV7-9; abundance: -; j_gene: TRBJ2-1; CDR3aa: CASSLRQGGLYNEQFF; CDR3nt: TGTGCCAGCAGCTTACGACAGGGGGGCCTCTACAATGAGCAGTTCTTC
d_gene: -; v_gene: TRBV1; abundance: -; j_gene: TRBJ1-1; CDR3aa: CTSSQQGNDTEAFF; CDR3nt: TGCACCAGCAGCCAGCAGGGGAACGACACTGAAGCTTTCTTT
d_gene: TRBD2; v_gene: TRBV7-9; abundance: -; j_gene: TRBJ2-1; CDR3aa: CASSHTSGAYNEQFF; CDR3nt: TGTGCCAGCAGCCATACTAGCGGGGCCTACAATGAGCAGTTCTTC
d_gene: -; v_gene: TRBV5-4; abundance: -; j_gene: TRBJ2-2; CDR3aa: CASSFGSPWVDTGELFF; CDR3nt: TGTGCCAGCAGCTTCGGCAGCCCCTGGGTAGACACCGGGGAGCTGTTTTTT
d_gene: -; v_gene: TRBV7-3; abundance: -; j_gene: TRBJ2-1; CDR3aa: CASSPVLRAGGKNEQFF; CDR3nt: TGTGCCAGCAGTCCGGTCCTTCGGGCCGGTGGGAAAAATGAGCAGTTCTTC
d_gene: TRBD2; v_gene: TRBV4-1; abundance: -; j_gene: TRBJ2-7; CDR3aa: CASSQESAGGTYEQYF; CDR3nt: TGCGCCAGCAGCCAAGAGTCAGCGGGAGGGACCTACGAGCAGTACTTC
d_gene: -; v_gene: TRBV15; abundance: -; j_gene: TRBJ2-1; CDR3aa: CATRTVGGNRNEQFF; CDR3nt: TGTGCCACCCGGACTGTAGGGGGGAACCGGAATGAGCAGTTCTTC
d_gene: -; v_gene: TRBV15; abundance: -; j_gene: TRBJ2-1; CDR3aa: CATSRDLSRNEQFF; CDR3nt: TGTGCCACCAGCAGAGATTTATCAAGGAATGAGCAGTTCTTC
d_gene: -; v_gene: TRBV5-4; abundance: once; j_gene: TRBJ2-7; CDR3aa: CASSPNVGSYEQYF; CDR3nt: TGTGCCAGCAGCCCCAATGTCGGGTCCTACGAGCAGTACTTC
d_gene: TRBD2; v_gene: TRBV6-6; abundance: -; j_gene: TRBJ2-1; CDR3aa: CASSYLAGRYNEQFF; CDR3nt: TGTGCCAGCAGTTACCTAGCGGGCAGATACAATGAGCAGTTCTTC
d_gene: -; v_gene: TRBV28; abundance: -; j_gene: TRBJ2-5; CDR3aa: CASSFGETQYF; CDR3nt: TGTGCCAGCAGTTTCGGTGAGACCCAGTACTTC